A single sample is the source of the 11 T cell receptor beta chains below, sequenced in a study of blood T cell repertoires in COVID-19. Produced via immunoSEQ multiplex PCR; TCRdb's table is partial and in-frame only. Seen here are 200,000 to 250,000 clones, about 85% observed once, and the top ten hold roughly 12%. Sequencing was carried out using peripheral blood. The receptors were gathered from a woman under 30 who had recovered from COVID-19.

The rearrangement joins TRBV7-9 to TRBJ2-3; a weak D match, TRBD1 (5 bases). The V gene lost 3 bases and the J gene lost 1 base, with 5 bases spanning the gap. The CDR3 length is 13 residues. Germline assignment: CDR1 SEHNR and CDR2 FQNEAQ (reference sequence). The CDR3 spells CASSFRGTDTQYF. The CDR3 DNA reads as TGTGCCAGCAGCTTCAGGGGCACAGATACGCAGTATTTT. The full variable domain, its missing parts supplied by reference TRBV7-9 and TRBJ2-3, is DTGVSQNPRHKITKRGQNVTFRCDPISEHNRLYWYRQTLGQGPEFLTYFQNEAQLEKSRLLSDRFSAERPKGSFSTLEIQRTEQGDSAMYLCASSFRGTDTQYFGPGTRLTVL.

J is TRBJ1-1 and V is TRBV28; TRBD1 aligns across 12 bases. Germline V gene data show CDR1 as MDHEN and CDR2 as SYDVKM. J was trimmed by 1 base and V by 4 bases; bases with no gene match: 7. The CDR3 is 17 residues long. CDR3 sequence: CASSSLGQGAANTEAFF. The CDR3 DNA follows: TGTGCCAGCAGTTCCCTGGGACAGGGGGCAGCGAACACTGAAGCTTTCTTT.

This chain links TRBV4-1 with TRBJ2-2, with 11 bases lining up with TRBD1. CDR1 is MGHRA, CDR2 YSYEKL, per germline. This CDR3 is 19 amino acids long. V trimming: 3 bases; J trimming: 1 base; junction bases outside the gene matches: 10. CDR3 residues: CASSQPNQGQGGNTGELFF. CDR3 sequence (DNA): TGCGCCAGCAGCCAGCCTAACCAGGGACAGGGGGGGAACACCGGGGAGCTGTTTTTT.

The chain employs TRBV10-2 and TRBJ1-2; D not resolved. The CDR3 consists of 15 residues. The germline gives CDR1 WSHSY, CDR2 SAAADI. Trimming removed 3 bases at V and 10 bases at J, with 21 bases between. CDR3 nucleotides: TGCGCCAGCAGTGATTTTGAGGGAGAGAACGATGTCTACACCTTC. Translation: CASSDFEGENDVYTF.

The chain links TRBV3-1 (or the pseudogene TRBV3-2) to TRBJ2-5, with TRBD2 matching over 9 bases. Germline V CDR1 and CDR2: LGHDT, YNNKEL (reference sequence). The J segment lost 5 bases and the V segment lost 4 bases, leaving 11 bases of the junction unmatched. The CDR3 totals 16 residues. The chain's CDR3 is CASSPRGRAKGETQYF. The CDR3 region has the DNA TGTGCCAGCAGCCCGCGCGGGAGGGCCAAGGGGGAGACCCAGTACTTC.

This rearrangement joins TRBV6-1 to TRBJ1-1, with TRBD1 as a possible D gene (5 bases). Per the germline V gene, CDR1 is MNHNS and CDR2 is SASEGT. V lost 4 bases and J 5 bases, leaving 17 bases between the germline ends. The CDR3 loop spans 15 amino acids. CDR3 DNA: TGTGCCAGCAGTGTTGAAGGGGCGATGAGTACTGAAGCTTTCTTT. Residues: CASSVEGAMSTEAFF.

This clone appeared once. The chain is built from TRBV9 and TRBJ1-1; D not resolved. With 3 bases removed from V and 4 bases from J, the gap between germline ends came to 19 bases. The CDR3 runs 16 residues. Per the germline V gene, CDR1 is SGDLS and CDR2 is YYNGEE. For the CDR3, the DNA is TGTGCCAGCAGCGCCCTTACCCGACGGGGATCCACTGAAGCTTTCTTT. Translation gives CASSALTRRGSTEAFF.

V usage is TRBV10-2 and J usage is TRBJ1-1; D is perhaps TRBD1 (5 bases). V shed 6 bases and J shed 2 bases, with 10 bases lying between them. The CDR3 sequence is 13 residues long. Germline CDR1 is WSHSY and CDR2 is SAAADI. In DNA form, the CDR3 reads TGCGCCAGCAGGGGGGGGGTTAACACTGAAGCTTTCTTT. This gives the protein CASRGGVNTEAFF.

The CDR3 nucleotides read TGTGCCAGTAGTACCAGACAGGGGCGCACAGATACGCAGTATTTT. Translation gives CASSTRQGRTDTQYF. The chain employs TRBV19 and TRBJ2-3, with 8 bases fitting TRBD1. Germline V lookup: CDR1 LNHDA, CDR2 SQIVND (reference sequence). The junction had 4 bases not matched to a gene; V was cut back by 4 bases and J by 1 base. The CDR3 sequence is 15 residues long.

The rearrangement uses TRBV6-5 and TRBJ2-7; weak D call: TRBD1 (6 bases). Germline CDR1 reads MNHEY; CDR2 reads SVGAGI. The CDR3 totals 15 residues. Trimming took 6 bases from V and 0 from J, leaving 15 bases between them. The CDR3 loop is CASRVQGKGSYEQYF. CDR3 nucleotides: TGTGCCAGCAGAGTACAGGGAAAGGGCTCCTACGAGCAGTACTTC.

The gene calls are TRBV4-2 and TRBJ1-2; the D is unclear. V was shortened by 1 base and J by 7 bases, with 7 bases between the two germline ends. The CDR3 sequence is 12 residues long. CDR1 is LGHNA and CDR2 is YNFKEQ in the germline V gene. This chain's CDR3 is CASSQGLSGYTF. For the CDR3, the DNA is TGTGCCAGCAGCCAAGGTCTCTCTGGCTACACCTTC.